What follows are 3 T cell receptor beta chains derived from one specimen sequenced in a study of CD8 T cells in ankylosing spondylitis (dated by TCRdb to 2017 to 2019). Library preparation employed 5' RACE. Reads for this sample came from an Illumina HiSeq 2500. TCRdb passed the public sequencing reads through fastp at Q25 and MiXCR, retaining productive beta sequences. Each CDR3 protein appears once, grouped with its most common genes and DNA. The sample data list about 250,000 distinct CDR3 sequences, and approximately 10% of these were observed just once. About 3% of the sample comes from the top ten. Sequencing was performed on blood, either unsorted or a sorted T cell fraction (not recorded which). These receptors all stem from a male donor with ankylosing spondylitis or in good health (not recorded which).

This clonotype was recorded many times. The chain employs TRBV12-3 or TRBV12-4 and TRBJ1-5; TRBD1 aligns across 8 bases. The trim removed 1 base at V and 6 bases at J, leaving 11 bases unmatched. The CDR3 spans 17 residues. The CDR3 sequence is CASSLGYGRGLGQPQHF. In DNA form, the CDR3 reads TGTGCCAGCAGTTTAGGTTATGGCAGGGGGCTGGGTCAGCCCCAGCATTTT.

This clonotype was found many times. The rearrangement links TRBV6-1 to TRBJ2-3; the D is unclear. The germline CDR1 and CDR2 sequences are MNHNS and SASEGT. V lost 2 bases and J 4 bases, leaving 10 bases between the germline ends. This CDR3 has 14 residues. CDR3 in amino acids: CASSEPSWPDTQYF. In nucleotides, the CDR3 is TGTGCCAGCAGTGAACCCTCATGGCCAGATACGCAGTATTTT.

This clonotype was seen at least ten times. V gene TRBV7-9 combines with J gene TRBJ2-7; 7 nucleotides align to TRBD2. V was clipped by 4 bases and J by 0 bases; unmatched bases: 9. Looked up from germline, CDR1 is SEHNR and CDR2 is FQNEAQ (reference sequence). The CDR3 length is 16 residues. The CDR3 reads CASSSWTSGASYEQYF. DNA for the CDR3: TGTGCCAGCAGCTCCTGGACTAGTGGGGCCTCCTACGAGCAGTACTTC.